This T cell receptor (beta chain) was found in a study of blood T cell repertoires in COVID-19. Only one count was recorded for this clone. In the authors' workflow: Cell counts per sample came from amplifying reference gene primers. TCRdb's table, derived via immunoSEQ multiplex PCR, lists solely in-frame clones and lacks some. D and trimming come from the DNA, and the V and J calls and clone size come from that table. In the table there are over 200,000 clones, about 83% of which are singletons. The origin of this receptor is a woman in her 30s with COVID-19, enrolled during active disease. Sequenced: peripheral blood.

CDR3 region: CASSYDGTYEQYF. The DNA for the CDR3 is TGTGCCAGCAGCTATGACGGGACCTACGAGCAGTACTTC. The J gene is TRBJ2-7, the V gene TRBV7-9; D is possibly TRBD2 (5 bases). Trimming took 4 bases from V and 2 from J, leaving 9 bases between them. Germline V CDR1 and CDR2: SEHNR, FQNEAQ (reference sequence). This CDR3 region has 13 residues.